These 14 T cell receptor beta chains originate from one sample sequenced in a study of CD8+CD57+ T cells in acquired aplastic anemia. Both TCR beta VDJ combination and CDR3 sequence profiling were carried out. Genomic DNA was the template for this profiling. TCRdb ran MiXCR on the reads and lists one entry per CDR3 protein. The table has around 430,000 distinct CDR3 sequences, around a third seen once; the top ten hold approximately 0.82%. Those patients picked for sequencing had displayed CD8+CD57+ cell expansion on flow cytometry. Sequenced sample: sorted CD4+, CD8+, or CD8+CD57+ T cells (not recorded which) from PBMCs. These receptors were collected from a human donor with aplastic anemia.

The chain joins TRBV2 to TRBJ2-7; 9 bases fit TRBD2. The ends lost 6 bases at V and 5 bases at J; junction bases unmatched: 8. Germline loops: CDR1 SNHLY, CDR2 FYNNEI. This CDR3 is built from 14 residues. The CDR3 nucleotides read TGTGCCAGCAGGCGTAGCGGGAGTCGCGACGAGCAGTACTTC. Its translation is CASRRSGSRDEQYF.

This clonotype was counted many times. V is TRBV11-3 and J is TRBJ2-7; D possibly corresponds to TRBD1 (5 bases). CDR1 is SGHNT and CDR2 is YENEEA in the germline V gene. Trimming removed 5 bases from V and 6 bases from J, with 8 bases in between. CDR3 size: 11 residues. This CDR3 reads CASSHGAEQYF. CDR3 nucleotides: TGTGCCAGCAGCCATGGGGCCGAGCAGTACTTC.

For this clonotype: It may be a read error: a sequence one base away is much more abundant. As the CDR3 is not closed by the conserved phenylalanine or tryptophan, this likely results from a read error. The chain is built from TRBV19 and TRBJ2-7; 8 positions agree with TRBD2. This CDR3 has 13 amino acids. CDR1 is LNHDA, CDR2 SQIVND, per germline (reference sequence). The CDR3 is CAPLPGGPYEQYS. The CDR3, as DNA: TGTGCTCCTCTTCCGGGGGGGCCCTACGAGCAGTACTCC.

The V gene is TRBV4-3, the J gene TRBJ2-7, with D possibly TRBD2 on 5 matching bases. CDR3 length: 12 residues. The germline gives CDR1 LGHNA, CDR2 YSLEER. V was shortened by 3 bases and J by 7 bases, with 10 bases between the two germline ends. In nucleotides, the CDR3 is TGCGCCAGCAGCCAGTCACCGGGAGAGCAGTACTTC. Its translation: CASSQSPGEQYF.

CDR3 in amino acids: CASSSPGLAGGDEQYF. Written as DNA, the CDR3 is TGTGCCAGCAGTTCTCCGGGACTAGCGGGAGGGGACGAGCAGTACTTC. V usage is TRBV6-5 and J usage is TRBJ2-7; TRBD2 aligns across 16 bases. Germline loops: CDR1 MNHEY, CDR2 SVGAGI. The CDR3 covers 16 residues. J gave up 5 bases and V 4 bases, and 5 bases lay outside the gene matches.

The gene calls are TRBV12-3 or TRBV12-4 and TRBJ1-1; TRBD1 matches 8 bases. This CDR3 is 18 amino acids long. The V gene end was trimmed by 2 bases and the J gene end by 1 base; junction bases not matched to a gene: 12. The DNA for the CDR3 is TGTGCCAGCAGTTTACCCTCACGGACAGGGAGGGGGAACACTGAAGCTTTCTTT. This encodes CASSLPSRTGRGNTEAFF.

The J gene is TRBJ1-2, the V gene TRBV27; D uncertain. The CDR3 consists of 15 residues. V lost 3 bases to trimming and J lost 0 bases, with 11 bases between them. The germline V gene encodes CDR1 MNHEY and CDR2 SMNVEV (reference sequence). DNA for the CDR3: TGTGCCAGCAGTTTCTTAAGGCCTGCTAACTATGGCTACACCTTC. This translates into CASSFLRPANYGYTF.

This clonotype has only a few counts. The chain is built from TRBV14 and TRBJ1-4, with D possibly matching TRBD1 (5 bases). Germline assignment: CDR1 SGHDN and CDR2 FVKESK. Trimming took off 2 bases at V and 2 bases at J, with 9 bases between the two ends. The CDR3 runs 15 residues. In nucleotides, the CDR3 is TGTGCCAGCAGCCAAAGGCAGGGTACTAATGAAAAACTGTTTTTT. This encodes CASSQRQGTNEKLFF.

Comments on this clonotype: Since the CDR3 does not end with the conserved phenylalanine or tryptophan, this likely comes from a read error. It is unclear where the CDR3 begins or ends on the DNA, so no DNA is shown, and the CDR3 is as TCRdb lists it. The chain employs TRBV7-2 and TRBJ2-7. Germline V gene sequence: CDR1 SGHTA, CDR2 FQGNSA. The CDR3 is 13 amino acids in total, end residues counted. CDR3 in amino acids: CASSPDSSYEQHL.

In this sample, this clonotype turned up many times. The rearrangement joins TRBV7-2 to TRBJ2-7; possible D gene TRBD2, 6 bases. The germline V and J ends were trimmed by 5 bases and 7 bases, with 21 bases remaining between them. This CDR3 region has 15 residues. Per the germline V gene, CDR1 is SGHTA and CDR2 is FQGNSA. CDR3 sequence reads: CASSPIAGPLREQYF. The CDR3 coding sequence is TGTGCCAGCAGCCCGATTGCGGGACCCCTGCGGGAGCAGTACTTC.

About this clonotype itself: One end of the junction does not line up with germline, which may come from a read error. CDR3 residues: CASSKGQANNQPQHF. CDR3 DNA: TGTGCCAGCAGTAAAGGACAGGCTAACAATCAGCCCCAGCATTTT. V usage is TRBV10-3 and J usage is TRBJ1-5; the match to TRBD1 covers 7 bases. CDR1 ENHRY and CDR2 SYGVKD come from the germline V gene. The CDR3 length is 15 residues.

This clonotype was observed a few times. The V gene is TRBV20-1, the J gene TRBJ2-3; D perhaps matches TRBD2 (5 bases). In germline, CDR1 is DFQATT, CDR2 SNEGSKA (reference sequence). This CDR3 region has 12 residues. Between the trimmed V and J ends, which lost 2 bases and 4 bases, there was a span of 7 bases. The CDR3 protein is CSARSSADTQYF. The CDR3 region has the DNA TGCAGTGCTAGAAGTAGCGCAGATACGCAGTATTTT.

Many counts were recorded for this clonotype. The chain couples TRBV6-5 to TRBJ1-2; 7 bases are a match to TRBD1. J lost 3 bases, V lost 6 bases, and 10 bases had no gene match. Germline loops: CDR1 MNHEY, CDR2 SVGAGI. CDR3 length: 15 residues. The DNA for the CDR3 is TGTGCCAGCAGATTAGACGACAGGGCGCACTATGGCTACACCTTC. Its translation is CASRLDDRAHYGYTF.

The V call is TRBV30, the J call TRBJ2-1; unclear D gene. The CDR3 sequence is 13 residues long. Germline values: CDR1 GTSNPN, CDR2 SVGIG (reference sequence). The V end was cut by 3 bases, the J end by 0 bases, with 6 bases between. CDR3 amino acids: CAWRFSSYNEQFF. The CDR3 DNA reads TGTGCCTGGAGGTTTTCCTCCTACAATGAGCAGTTCTTC.